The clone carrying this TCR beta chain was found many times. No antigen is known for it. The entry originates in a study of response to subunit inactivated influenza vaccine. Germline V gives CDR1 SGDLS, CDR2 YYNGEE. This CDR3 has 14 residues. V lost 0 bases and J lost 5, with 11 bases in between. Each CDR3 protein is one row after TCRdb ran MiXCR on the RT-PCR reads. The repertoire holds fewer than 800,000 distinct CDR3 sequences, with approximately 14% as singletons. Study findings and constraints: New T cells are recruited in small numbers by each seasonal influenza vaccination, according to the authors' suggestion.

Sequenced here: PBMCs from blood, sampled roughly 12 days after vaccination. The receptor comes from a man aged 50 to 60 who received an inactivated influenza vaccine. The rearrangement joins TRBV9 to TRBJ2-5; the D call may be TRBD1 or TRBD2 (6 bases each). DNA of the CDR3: TGTGCCAGCAGCGTAGGAGGGGGGCTTGAGACCCAGTACTTC. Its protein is CASSVGGGLETQYF.